The following is a T cell receptor (beta chain) sequence with its context. What this receptor recognizes is not known. Nothing much larger sits one base from this clone, and base qualities are not available. The immunoSEQ Assay, a bias-controlled multiplex PCR, was used to amplify TCRbeta CDR3 regions from genomic DNA. Under the source paper's analysis protocol: The number of nucleated cells in each sample was estimated by amplification of reference gene primers within the assay. Sequence reads were collapsed and filtered to measure the absolute abundance of every unique TCRbeta CDR3 rearrangement. For each sample, productive Simpson clonality was calculated as the square root of Simpson's diversity index across productive rearrangements. TCRdb mirrors the immuneACCESS table, restricted to in-frame sequences. Some clones are absent from its copies; in checked studies, under half trace to an unresolved V gene, and the reason for the others is unknown. V and J calls and clone size are those listed in that table; D and trimming were worked out from the DNA. This sample is represented by roughly 200,000 clones; 80% of them were singletons. Of the sample, 6% to 8.5% is held by the ten largest clones.

Each collaborating institution followed its own protocols to collect whole blood in K2EDTA tubes. For TCRbeta analysis, collaborator samples were shipped as frozen whole blood, as isolated PBMCs, or as DNA extracted from either sample type. The germline V gene yields SNHLY for CDR1 and FYNNEI for CDR2. From the cysteine through the phenylalanine, the CDR3 covers 14 amino acids. CDR3 DNA is the only sequence kept; it has 42 bases, read in frame from the first base. Between the V and J ends, shortened by 0 bases and 4 bases respectively, the junction contains 9 bases. The sample is drawn from a study of blood T cell repertoires in COVID-19 (dated by TCRdb to the early 2020s). Looking at the study overall: Samples from collaborators originated in the United States, Italy and Spain and spanned both the acute and convalescent phases of COVID-19. Where available, HLA class I and class II types were taken from metadata supplied by the sample provider and were not determined by assay-based typing. The repertoires were made available in a free public database intended to serve as a resource for research on the immune response to SARS-CoV-2. Nearly every sample came with metadata listing a de-identified subject ID, COVID-19 status, age in years and sex. The prospective study material was composed of cDNA or gDNA derived from T cells, B-cell-depleted T cells, or PBMCs. The samples were drawn from the first 160 participants of the ongoing ImmuneRACE study and from 1,200 or so subjects provided by 6 global collaborators. The dataset comprised deeply sampled blood TCRbeta repertoires from subjects exposed to, actively infected with, or recovered from COVID-19. Broad study findings and their caveats: Clinical and demographic metadata were provided uncurated, with the amount varying by source and participant.

This receptor was identified in a man in his sixties with acute or convalescent COVID-19. This chain is built from TRBV2 and TRBJ1-1; the D gene lacks a confident call. The specimen sequenced was peripheral blood. Read as DNA, the sequence is TGTGCCAGCAGTGAAGCGCTTCGGGGCACTGAAGCTTTCTTT. It translates to CASSEALRGTEAFF.